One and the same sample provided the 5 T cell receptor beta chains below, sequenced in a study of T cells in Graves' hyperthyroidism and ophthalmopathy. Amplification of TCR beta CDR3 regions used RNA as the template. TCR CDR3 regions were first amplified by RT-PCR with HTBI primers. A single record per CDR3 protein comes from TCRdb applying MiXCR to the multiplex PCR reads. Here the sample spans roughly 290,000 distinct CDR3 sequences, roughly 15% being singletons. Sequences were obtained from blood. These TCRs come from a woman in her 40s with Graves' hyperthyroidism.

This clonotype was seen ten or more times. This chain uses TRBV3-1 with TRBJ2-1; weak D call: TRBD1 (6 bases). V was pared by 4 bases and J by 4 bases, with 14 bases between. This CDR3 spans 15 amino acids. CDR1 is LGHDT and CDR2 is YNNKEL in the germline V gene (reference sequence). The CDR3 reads CASSPQGLLYNEQFF. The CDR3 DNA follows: TGTGCCAGCAGCCCCCAGGGGCTTCTGTACAATGAGCAGTTCTTC.

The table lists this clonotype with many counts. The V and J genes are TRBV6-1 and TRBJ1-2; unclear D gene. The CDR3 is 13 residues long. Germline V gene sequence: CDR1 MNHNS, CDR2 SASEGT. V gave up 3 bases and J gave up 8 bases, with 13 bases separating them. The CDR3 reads CASSEGITGGYTF. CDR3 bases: TGTGCCAGCAGTGAGGGCATAACGGGCGGCTACACCTTC.

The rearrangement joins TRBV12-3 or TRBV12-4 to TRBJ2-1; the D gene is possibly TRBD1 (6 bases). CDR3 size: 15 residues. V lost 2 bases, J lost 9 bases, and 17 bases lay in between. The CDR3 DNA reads TGTGCCAGCAGTTTATTAGGGGGAATATCGGGTGAGCAGTTCTTC. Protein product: CASSLLGGISGEQFF.

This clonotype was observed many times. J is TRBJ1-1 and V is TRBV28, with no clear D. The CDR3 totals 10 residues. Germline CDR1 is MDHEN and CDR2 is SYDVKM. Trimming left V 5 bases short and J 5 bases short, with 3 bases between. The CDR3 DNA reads TGTGCCAGCAGTCCTACTGAAGCTTTCTTT. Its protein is CASSPTEAFF.

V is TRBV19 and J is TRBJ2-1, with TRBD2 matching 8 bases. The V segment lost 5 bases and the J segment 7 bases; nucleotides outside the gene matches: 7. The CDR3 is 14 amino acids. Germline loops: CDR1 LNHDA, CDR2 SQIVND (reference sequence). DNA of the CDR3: TGTGCCAGTAGTCTGGGACTAGAGGCGAATGAGCAGTTCTTC. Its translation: CASSLGLEANEQFF.